Listed here are 27 T cell receptor beta chains from one sample, sequenced in a study of shared clonotypes between healthy human individuals. Naive CD8 cells were CD45RO-negative, positively selected for CCR7, excluding terminally differentiated effector memory CD45RA+ cells. The data were produced by immunoSEQ multiplex PCR, yet TCRdb's version contains in-frame clones alone and is incomplete. The table includes approximately 650,000 clones, roughly 96% detected once. Sequences were obtained from naive CD8+ T cells sorted from blood. The receptor set was obtained from a woman in her 30s in good health.

In its sample, this clone was seen once. The chain combines TRBV7-8 with TRBJ1-1; D uncertain. Trimming removed 6 bases at V and 0 bases at J, with 17 bases between. There are 16 residues in the CDR3. Looked up from germline, CDR1 is SGHVS and CDR2 is FQNEAQ. This CDR3 reads CASSFVLRGLNTEAFF. DNA of the CDR3: TGTGCCAGCAGTTTTGTTCTCCGCGGCTTGAACACTGAAGCTTTCTTT.

The J gene is TRBJ2-7, the V gene TRBV7-8; possible D gene TRBD1, 6 bases. Germline loops: CDR1 SGHVS, CDR2 FQNEAQ. The CDR3 runs to 15 residues. Trimming took 6 bases from V and 1 from J, leaving 16 bases between them. The CDR3 loop is CASSPGAGVSYEQYF. The DNA of the CDR3 is TGTGCCAGCAGTCCCGGGGCAGGGGTATCCTACGAGCAGTACTTC.

The chain uses TRBV27 and TRBJ2-5; TRBD1 matches at 8 bases. This CDR3 region has 16 residues. Germline V gene sequence: CDR1 MNHEY, CDR2 SMNVEV (reference sequence). With V trimmed by 5 bases and J by 5 bases, 13 bases remained unmatched. CDR3: CASSLRSDRGRETQYF. DNA for the CDR3: TGTGCCAGCAGTCTCCGATCCGACAGGGGTAGGGAGACCCAGTACTTC.

Worth noting for this clone: The same CDR3 is also encoded by other DNA sequences in this sample. This chain uses TRBV28 with TRBJ2-7, with D perhaps matching TRBD2 (6 bases). Germline assignment: CDR1 MDHEN and CDR2 SYDVKM. This CDR3 region has 14 residues. Trimming took 2 bases from V and 2 from J, leaving 10 bases between them. The CDR3 sequence is CASSLVGLAYEQYF. CDR3 nucleotide sequence: TGTGCCAGCAGTTTAGTGGGACTGGCCTACGAGCAGTACTTC.

This sequence joins TRBV5-4 and TRBJ2-5; maybe TRBD1 (5 bases). The CDR3 is made up of 14 amino acids. Looked up from germline, CDR1 is SGHNT and CDR2 is YYREEE (reference sequence). With 4 bases removed from V and 1 base from J, the gap between germline ends came to 11 bases. This CDR3 reads CASSDQTAQETQYF. The CDR3 DNA reads as TGTGCCAGCAGCGACCAGACAGCCCAAGAGACCCAGTACTTC.

The J gene is TRBJ2-7, the V gene TRBV11-2, with D unclear. Between the trimmed V and J ends, which lost 2 bases and 7 bases, there was a span of 6 bases. This CDR3 is 11 amino acids long. Germline values: CDR1 SGHAT, CDR2 FQNNGV. The CDR3 loop is CASSLSMEQYF. The CDR3 region has the DNA TGTGCCAGCAGCTTATCTATGGAGCAGTACTTC.

The chain carries TRBV6-6 and TRBJ2-7; TRBD1 might be the D (6 bases). CDR1 is MNHNY and CDR2 is SVGAGI in the germline V gene (reference sequence). V was shortened by 0 bases and J by 5 bases, with 14 bases between the two germline ends. This CDR3 has 15 residues. The CDR3, as DNA: TGTGCCAGCAGTTACTCATCTAACAGGGCAAACGAGCAGTACTTC. This codes for CASSYSSNRANEQYF.

The chain joins TRBV27 to TRBJ2-6, with D possibly being TRBD1 (5 bases). This CDR3 is 21 amino acids long. Germline loops: CDR1 MNHEY, CDR2 SMNVEV (reference sequence). Trimming cost V 3 bases and J 2 bases, with 26 bases left between them. CDR3 sequence (DNA): TGTGCCAGCAGTTTTGGATTTTTTCCGAGCAGGGCCCCCCCTGGGGCCAACGTCCTGACTTTC. Translating gives CASSFGFFPSRAPPGANVLTF.

In regard to this clone: At the DNA level, this CDR3 is encoded by other sequences in the same sample as well. CDR3 DNA sequence: TGTGCCAGCAGTTTAAGGGGTTTGAACACTGAAGCTTTCTTT. Its protein product is CASSLRGLNTEAFF. The chain employs TRBV28 and TRBJ1-1, with D possibly matching TRBD1 (5 bases). The CDR3 extends over 14 amino acids. CDR1 MDHEN and CDR2 SYDVKM come from the germline V gene. Trimming stripped 2 bases from V and 0 bases from J, with 7 bases between.

The CDR3 here is CASSPWRVRETDTQYF. CDR3 coding DNA: TGCGCCAGCAGCCCGTGGAGAGTGCGGGAGACAGATACGCAGTATTTT. The rearrangement links TRBV4-1 to TRBJ2-3; TRBD2 aligns across 7 bases. The CDR3 has 16 residues. V shed 4 bases, J shed 3 bases, and the junction held 10 bases outside the gene matches. The germline V gene encodes CDR1 MGHRA and CDR2 YSYEKL.

The V and J genes are TRBV19 and TRBJ2-7; TRBD2 agrees at 7 bases. The CDR3 length is 14 residues. The J segment lost 2 bases and the V segment lost 4 bases, leaving 5 bases of the junction unmatched. Germline values: CDR1 LNHDA, CDR2 SQIVND (reference sequence). CDR3 coding DNA: TGTGCCAGTAGTACCCCCGCGGGGGCCTACGAGCAGTACTTC. Protein: CASSTPAGAYEQYF.

As concerns this clone: Different DNA sequences within this sample yield the same CDR3. The rearrangement links TRBV27 to TRBJ2-1; 15 bases map to TRBD2. Per germline, CDR1 MNHEY and CDR2 SMNVEV (reference sequence). Trimming took 5 bases from V and 7 from J; bases not matched to a gene: 3. The CDR3 length is 15 residues. Here the CDR3 DNA reads TGTGCCAGCAGTCCTGGGACTAGCGGGAGGAATGAGCAGTTCTTC. Protein product: CASSPGTSGRNEQFF.

V and J are TRBV19 and TRBJ1-4; D gene ambiguous. CDR3 size: 15 residues. Germline CDR1 LNHDA, CDR2 SQIVND (reference sequence). Trimming stripped 6 bases from V and 4 bases from J, with 15 bases between. In DNA form, the CDR3 reads TGTGCCAGTAGCCCCCGCTCCTCCATTAATGAAAAACTGTTTTTT. It encodes CASSPRSSINEKLFF.

In its sample, this clone was seen once. This chain connects TRBV19 to TRBJ2-7, with 11 bases lining up with TRBD2. The germline gives CDR1 LNHDA, CDR2 SQIVND (reference sequence). The CDR3 is 16 amino acids. V trimming: 5 bases; J trimming: 4 bases; junction bases outside the gene matches: 10. Here the CDR3 reads CASSPGTSGQSYEQYF. The CDR3, as DNA: TGTGCCAGTAGTCCAGGGACTAGCGGACAATCGTACGAGCAGTACTTC.

The genes are TRBV5-1 and TRBJ1-2; 8 positions match TRBD1. From germline, CDR1 is SGHRS and CDR2 YFSETQ. This CDR3 has 16 residues. V dropped 0 bases and J dropped 2; count of bases not matched to a gene: 6. The CDR3 region is CASSLGQGALNYGYTF. The DNA for the CDR3 is TGCGCCAGCAGCTTGGGGCAGGGGGCCTTAAACTATGGCTACACCTTC. The full variable domain, its missing parts supplied by reference TRBV5-1 and TRBJ1-2, is KAGVTQTPRYLIKTRGQQVTLSCSPISGHRSVSWYQQTPGQGLQFLFEYFSETQRNKGNFPGRFSGRQFSNSRSEMNVSTLELGDSALYLCASSLGQGALNYGYTFGSGTRLTVV.

The rearrangement joins TRBV5-4 to TRBJ1-1; a weak D match, TRBD1 (6 bases). CDR3 length equals 16 residues. CDR1 is SGHNT, CDR2 YYREEE, per germline (reference sequence). The V gene lost 3 bases and the J gene lost 4 bases, with 19 bases spanning the gap. Here the CDR3 DNA reads TGTGCCAGCAGCTCAACCCAGGGACATAGCGGCACTGAAGCTTTCTTT. Translated, it gives CASSSTQGHSGTEAFF.

This chain links TRBV25-1 with TRBJ1-2; 7 nucleotides align to TRBD1. This CDR3 spans 14 amino acids. Germline lookup yields CDR1 MGHDK and CDR2 SYGVNS. V gave up 3 bases and J gave up 5 bases; unmatched junction bases: 6. The CDR3 sequence is CASSEADRVYGYTF. The CDR3 nucleotides are TGTGCCAGCAGTGAGGCTGACAGGGTTTATGGCTACACCTTC.

This chain uses TRBV5-4 with TRBJ2-1; the D gene is possibly TRBD2 (5 bases). V was cut by 3 bases and J by 9 bases, with 19 bases left in between. This CDR3 is built from 15 residues. Germline V CDR1 and CDR2: SGHNT, YYREEE (reference sequence). The CDR3 reads CASSYEGPTSREQFF. In DNA form, the CDR3 reads TGTGCCAGCAGCTACGAGGGCCCAACATCGCGTGAGCAGTTCTTC.

This clone was detected once. The chain links TRBV28 to TRBJ1-2, with D maybe TRBD1 (6 bases). Germline CDR1 MDHEN, CDR2 SYDVKM. Trimming stripped 6 bases from V and 0 bases from J, with 17 bases between. The CDR3 covers 16 residues. CDR3 region: CASSPLPDRANYGYTF. The CDR3 nucleotides read TGTGCCAGCAGCCCCCTTCCGGACAGAGCTAACTATGGCTACACCTTC.

The chain combines TRBV5-1 with TRBJ2-7; D remains unclear. The CDR3 is made up of 12 amino acids. From germline, CDR1 is SGHRS and CDR2 YFSETQ. Trimming pared 5 bases from V and 2 bases from J, leaving 8 bases between. CDR3 sequence (DNA): TGCGCCAGCAGTGGAGACACCTACGAGCAGTACTTC. As protein: CASSGDTYEQYF.

This chain uses TRBV5-4 with TRBJ2-7; TRBD1 matches at 8 bases. This CDR3 comprises 14 residues. The junction had 4 bases not matched to a gene; V was cut back by 3 bases and J by 2 bases. The V gene's germline CDR1 is SGHNT and CDR2 YYREEE (reference sequence). CDR3: CASSSWDRTYEQYF. The DNA for the CDR3 is TGTGCCAGCAGCTCTTGGGACAGGACCTACGAGCAGTACTTC.

The gene calls are TRBV9 and TRBJ2-3, with TRBD2 matching 11 bases. This CDR3 is 17 amino acids long. Unmatched junction bases numbered 12, after V lost 4 bases and J lost 5 bases. Germline values: CDR1 SGDLS, CDR2 YYNGEE. CDR3 sequence (DNA): TGTGCCAGCAGCTCCACCCTTGGGACTAGCGGTATAGATACGCAGTATTTT. It yields the protein CASSSTLGTSGIDTQYF.

This clone has only one observation. The chain has TRBV27 and TRBJ1-6; 9 bases map to TRBD1. The CDR3 runs 14 residues. The germline CDR1 and CDR2 sequences are MNHEY and SMNVEV (reference sequence). V lost 3 bases, J lost 9 bases, and 3 bases stayed unmatched. This CDR3 reads CASSFGTGSSPLHF. The CDR3 DNA reads as TGTGCCAGCAGTTTCGGGACAGGGAGTTCACCCCTCCACTTT.

The rearrangement links TRBV19 to TRBJ1-2; no reliable D call. Trimming removed 3 bases at V and 8 bases at J, with 22 bases between. The CDR3 is 16 residues long. The germline V gene encodes CDR1 LNHDA and CDR2 SQIVND (reference sequence). The CDR3 region has the DNA TGTGCCAGTAGTATGAGACCTTCGGGAGGTTCGGGCGGCTACACCTTC. Translating gives CASSMRPSGGSGGYTF.

The rearrangement uses TRBV6-1 and TRBJ1-4, with 9 bases matching TRBD1. V dropped 11 bases and J dropped 7; count of bases not matched to a gene: 5. The germline CDR1 and CDR2 sequences are MNHNS and SASEGT. The CDR3 spans 12 residues. Here the CDR3 DNA reads TGTGCCGTCCGGGACAGGGTTGAAAAACTGTTTTTT. Translation gives CAVRDRVEKLFF.

This rearrangement joins TRBV27 to TRBJ2-1; TRBD2 aligns across 13 bases. Trimming took 6 bases from V and 8 from J; bases not matched to a gene: 7. The CDR3 length is 15 residues. Looked up from germline, CDR1 is MNHEY and CDR2 is SMNVEV (reference sequence). CDR3 in amino acids: CASRTGLAGAHEQFF. DNA for the CDR3: TGTGCCAGCAGAACCGGACTAGCGGGAGCCCATGAGCAGTTCTTC.

This clone was found once. The chain couples TRBV28 to TRBJ1-1; TRBD1 aligns across 12 bases. CDR1 is MDHEN, CDR2 SYDVKM, per germline. The CDR3 has 17 residues. V lost 6 bases to trimming and J lost 4 bases; unmatched junction nucleotides: 12. CDR3 region: CASSRDRGLIVVTEAFF. The CDR3 DNA sequence: TGTGCCAGCAGCCGGGACAGGGGGCTCATTGTGGTCACTGAAGCTTTCTTT.